The source of this T cell receptor beta chain is a study of blood T cell repertoires in COVID-19. V was clipped by 4 bases and J by 0 bases, with 9 bases between them. The V gene's germline CDR1 is MDHEN and CDR2 SYDVKM. This CDR3 comprises 14 residues. As handled by the study authors: Estimated nucleated cell counts came from reference gene primer amplification. Repertoires were generated with immunoSEQ multiplex PCR, while TCRdb's copy carries only in-frame clones and drops some. V and J calls and clone size are copied from that table; D and trimming were computed from the DNA. The sample yields around 200,000 clones, under 90% seen once.

This clonotype was obtained from a woman aged 40-49 years with active or convalescent COVID-19. V usage is TRBV28 and J usage is TRBJ1-2; D uncertain. Specimen: peripheral blood. Here the CDR3 reads CASSSQRANYGYTF. For the CDR3, the DNA is TGTGCCAGCAGTTCACAGAGAGCTAACTATGGCTACACCTTC.